The rows below give T cell receptor beta chains drawn from one sample of a study of a mutant IDH1 vaccine in newly diagnosed glioma. The table came from immunoSEQ multiplex PCR; TCRdb's copy has only in-frame clones and leaves some out. Of approximately 12,000 clones listed, 81% are singletons. No antigens are known for them. This sample comprised PBMCs, obtained from a glioma patient whose treatment included an IDH1 peptide vaccine. The receptors originated from a man aged 25-45 years with glioma. Each CDR3 is given with its conserved first and last residue. D genes are given only for firm matches. Rows may omit the clone size; those that give it use once, few, many or a size class.

length	J	V	D	size	CDR3	DNA
13	TRBJ2-1	TRBV2	.	.	CASSELARDEQFF	TGTGCCAGCAGTGAACTAGCGCGCGATGAGCAGTTCTTC
15	TRBJ1-5	TRBV2	.	.	CASSTRAEGDQPQHF	TGTGCCAGCAGTACCCGGGCAGAGGGGGATCAGCCCCAGCATTTT
15	TRBJ2-2	TRBV6-4	.	.	CASRRMAPNTGELFF	TGTGCCAGCAGGAGGATGGCCCCGAACACCGGGGAGCTGTTTTTT
15	TRBJ2-7	TRBV19	.	.	CASRPGQGSSYEQYF	TGTGCCAGTAGACCCGGGCAGGGGAGCTCCTACGAGCAGTACTTC
18	TRBJ1-2	TRBV19	TRBD1	.	CASSIVLARGPANYGYTF	TGTGCCAGTAGTATAGTCCTGGCCAGGGGGCCGGCTAACTATGGCTACACCTTC
15	TRBJ2-7	TRBV5-1	TRBD1	.	CASSKAGTATYEQYF	TGCGCCAGCAGCAAAGCCGGGACAGCGACCTACGAGCAGTACTTC
14	TRBJ2-1	TRBV11-3	.	once	CASSLAGVVAEQFF	TGTGCCAGCAGCTTAGCGGGAGTCGTCGCTGAGCAGTTCTTC
15	TRBJ2-2	TRBV2	TRBD1	.	CASSGSTGGSGELFF	TGTGCCAGCAGTGGATCGACAGGGGGCAGCGGGGAGCTGTTTTTT
15	TRBJ2-5	TRBV5-1	TRBD2	.	CASSKIAGGEGTQYF	TGCGCCAGCAGCAAGATAGCGGGAGGAGAGGGGACCCAGTACTTC
18	TRBJ1-1	TRBV18	TRBD1	.	CASSPSPRGPSMNTEAFF	TGTGCCAGCTCACCATCGCCCAGGGGGCCTTCGATGAACACTGAAGCTTTCTTT
15	TRBJ1-4	TRBV7-9	.	.	CASSLASGGEEKLFF	TGTGCCAGCAGCTTAGCCTCGGGGGGGGAAGAAAAACTGTTTTTT
15	TRBJ1-2	TRBV19	.	.	CASSITLIFDYGYTF	TGTGCCAGTAGTATAACCCTGATCTTTGACTATGGCTACACCTTC
13	TRBJ2-1	TRBV15	.	medium-sized	CATSRDSIGEQFF	TGTGCCACCAGCAGAGATAGCATAGGTGAGCAGTTCTTC
15	TRBJ1-4	TRBV5-1	.	.	CASSYGRSTNEKLFF	TGCGCCAGCAGCTATGGACGGTCAACTAATGAAAAACTGTTTTTT